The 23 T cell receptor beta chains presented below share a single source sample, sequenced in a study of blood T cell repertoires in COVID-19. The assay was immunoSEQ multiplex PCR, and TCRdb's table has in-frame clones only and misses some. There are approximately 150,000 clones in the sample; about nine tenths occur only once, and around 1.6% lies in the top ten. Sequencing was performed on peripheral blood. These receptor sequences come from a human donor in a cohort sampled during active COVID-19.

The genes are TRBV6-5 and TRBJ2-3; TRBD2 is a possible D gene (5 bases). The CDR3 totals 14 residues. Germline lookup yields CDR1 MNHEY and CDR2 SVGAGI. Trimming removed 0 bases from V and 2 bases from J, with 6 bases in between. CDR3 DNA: TGTGCCAGCAGTTACTCCCGGGACACAGATACGCAGTATTTT. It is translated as CASSYSRDTDTQYF.

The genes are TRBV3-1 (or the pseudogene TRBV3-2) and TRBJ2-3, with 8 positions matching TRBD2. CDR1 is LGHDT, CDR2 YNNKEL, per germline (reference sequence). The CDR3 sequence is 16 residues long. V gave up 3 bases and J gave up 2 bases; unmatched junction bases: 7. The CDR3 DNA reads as TGTGCCAGCAGCCACGGAGCGGGAGACCCCACAGATACGCAGTATTTT. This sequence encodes CASSHGAGDPTDTQYF.

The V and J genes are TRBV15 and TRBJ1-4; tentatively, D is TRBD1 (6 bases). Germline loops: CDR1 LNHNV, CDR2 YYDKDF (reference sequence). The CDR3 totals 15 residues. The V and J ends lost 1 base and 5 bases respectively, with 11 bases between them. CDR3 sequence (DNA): TGTGCCACCAGCAGAGCGCGGGGGCCCAATGAAAAACTGTTTTTT. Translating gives CATSRARGPNEKLFF.

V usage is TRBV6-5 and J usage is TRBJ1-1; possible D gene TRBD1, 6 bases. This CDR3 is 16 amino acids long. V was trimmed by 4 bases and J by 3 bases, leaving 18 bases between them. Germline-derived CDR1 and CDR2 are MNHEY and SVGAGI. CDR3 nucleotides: TGTGCCAGCAGTTTCACAGCCGACAGGCTCTACACTGAAGCTTTCTTT. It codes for CASSFTADRLYTEAFF.

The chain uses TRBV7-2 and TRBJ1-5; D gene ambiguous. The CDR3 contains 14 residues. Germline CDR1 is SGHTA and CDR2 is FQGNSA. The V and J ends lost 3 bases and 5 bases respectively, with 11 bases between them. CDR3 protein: CASSFPGFYQPQHF. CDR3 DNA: TGTGCCAGCAGCTTTCCGGGGTTCTATCAGCCCCAGCATTTT.

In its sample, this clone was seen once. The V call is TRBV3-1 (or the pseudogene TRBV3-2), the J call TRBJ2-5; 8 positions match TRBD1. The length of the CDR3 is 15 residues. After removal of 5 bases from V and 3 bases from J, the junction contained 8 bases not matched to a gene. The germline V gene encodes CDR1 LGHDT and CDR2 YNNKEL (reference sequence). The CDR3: CASSGDRKGEETQYF. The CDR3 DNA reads TGTGCCAGCAGCGGGGACAGGAAGGGCGAAGAGACCCAGTACTTC.

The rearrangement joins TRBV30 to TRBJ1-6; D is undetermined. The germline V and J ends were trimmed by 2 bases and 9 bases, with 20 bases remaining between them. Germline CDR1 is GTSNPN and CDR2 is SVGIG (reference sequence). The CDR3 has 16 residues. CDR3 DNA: TGTGCCTGGAGTATGCGGGAGTACGCTGGGAGTTCACCCCTCCACTTT. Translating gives CAWSMREYAGSSPLHF. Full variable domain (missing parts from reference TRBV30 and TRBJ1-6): SQTIHQWPATLVQPVGSPLSLECTVEGTSNPNLYWYRQAAGRGLQLLFYSVGIGQISSEVPQNLSASRPQDRQFILSSKKLLLSDSGFYLCAWSMREYAGSSPLHFGNGTRLTVT.

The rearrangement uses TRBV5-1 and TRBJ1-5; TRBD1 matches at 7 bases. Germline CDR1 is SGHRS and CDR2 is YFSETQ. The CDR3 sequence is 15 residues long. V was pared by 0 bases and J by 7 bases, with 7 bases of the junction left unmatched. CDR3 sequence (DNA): TGCGCCAGCAGCTTGGCGACAGGGCCCGGGCAGCCCCAGCATTTT. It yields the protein CASSLATGPGQPQHF.

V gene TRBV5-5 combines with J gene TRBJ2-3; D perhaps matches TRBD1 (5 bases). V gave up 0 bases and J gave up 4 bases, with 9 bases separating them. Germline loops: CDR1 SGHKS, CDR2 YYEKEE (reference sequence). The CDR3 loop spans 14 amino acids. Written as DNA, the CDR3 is TGTGCCAGCAGCTTGGTTTCAGGGCCAGATACGCAGTATTTT. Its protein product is CASSLVSGPDTQYF.

The CDR3 region has the DNA TGTGCCACCAGCGGCGGGACAGGGGGCGACTATGGCTACACCTTC. This translates into CATSGGTGGDYGYTF. This chain connects TRBV15 to TRBJ1-2, with 12 nucleotides matching TRBD1. V shed 5 bases, J shed 3 bases, and the junction held 4 bases outside the gene matches. This CDR3 has 15 amino acids. Germline V gene data show CDR1 as LNHNV and CDR2 as YYDKDF (reference sequence).

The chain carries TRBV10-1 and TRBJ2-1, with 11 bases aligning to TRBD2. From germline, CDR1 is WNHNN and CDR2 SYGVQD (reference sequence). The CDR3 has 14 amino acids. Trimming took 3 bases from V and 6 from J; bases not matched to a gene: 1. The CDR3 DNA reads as TGCGCCAGCAGTGATAGCGGGGGGGCCAATGAGCAGTTCTTC. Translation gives CASSDSGGANEQFF.

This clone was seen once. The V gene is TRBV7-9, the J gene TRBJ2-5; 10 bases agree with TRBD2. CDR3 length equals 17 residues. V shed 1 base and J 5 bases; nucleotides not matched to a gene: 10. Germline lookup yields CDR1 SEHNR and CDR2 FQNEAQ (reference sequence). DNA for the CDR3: TGTGCCAGCAGCTTAGGAGGCAGCGGGGGGGCCCGGGAGACCCAGTACTTC. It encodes CASSLGGSGGARETQYF.

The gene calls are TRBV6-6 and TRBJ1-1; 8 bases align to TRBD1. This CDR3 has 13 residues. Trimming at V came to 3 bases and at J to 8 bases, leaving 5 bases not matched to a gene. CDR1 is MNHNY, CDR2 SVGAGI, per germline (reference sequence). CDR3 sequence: CASSYNTGGEAFF. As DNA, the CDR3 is TGTGCCAGCAGTTATAATACAGGGGGGGAAGCTTTCTTT.

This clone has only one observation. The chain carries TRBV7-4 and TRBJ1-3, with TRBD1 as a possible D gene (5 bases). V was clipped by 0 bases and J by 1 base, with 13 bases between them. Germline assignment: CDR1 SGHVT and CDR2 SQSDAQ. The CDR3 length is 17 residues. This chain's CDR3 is CASSLAGKGESGNTIYF. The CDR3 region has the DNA TGTGCCAGCAGCTTAGCAGGGAAAGGGGAATCTGGAAACACCATATATTTT. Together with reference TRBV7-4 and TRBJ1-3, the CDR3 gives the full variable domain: GAGVSQSPRYKVAKRGRDVALRCDSISGHVTLYWYRQTLGQGSEVLTYSQSDAQRDKSGRPSGRFSAERPERSVSTLKIQRTEQGDSAVYLCASSLAGKGESGNTIYFGEGSWLTVV.

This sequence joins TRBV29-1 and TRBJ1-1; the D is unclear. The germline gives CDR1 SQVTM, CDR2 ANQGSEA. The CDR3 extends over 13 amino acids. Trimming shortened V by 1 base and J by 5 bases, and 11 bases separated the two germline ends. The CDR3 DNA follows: TGCAGCGTTGAAGGTCCGGTGGTGACTGAAGCTTTCTTT. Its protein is CSVEGPVVTEAFF.

Here the CDR3 reads CASSSSRPSSTDTQYF. For the CDR3, the DNA is TGTGCCAGCAGCTCTAGCCGGCCTTCTAGCACAGATACGCAGTATTTT. The chain is built from TRBV7-8 and TRBJ2-3, with D possibly being TRBD2 (5 bases). The CDR3 contains 16 residues. V lost 4 bases, J lost 0 bases, and 14 bases lay in between. Germline V gene sequence: CDR1 SGHVS, CDR2 FQNEAQ.

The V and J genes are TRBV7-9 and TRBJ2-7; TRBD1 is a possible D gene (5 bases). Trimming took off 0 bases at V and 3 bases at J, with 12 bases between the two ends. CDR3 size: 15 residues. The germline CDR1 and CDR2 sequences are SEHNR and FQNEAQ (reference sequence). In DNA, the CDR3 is TGTGCCAGCAGCTTAGCGACCCCAGGGTTCTACGAGCAGTACTTC. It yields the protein CASSLATPGFYEQYF. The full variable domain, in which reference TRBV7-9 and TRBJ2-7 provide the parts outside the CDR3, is DTGVSQNPRHKITKRGQNVTFRCDPISEHNRLYWYRQTLGQGPEFLTYFQNEAQLEKSRLLSDRFSAERPKGSFSTLEIQRTEQGDSAMYLCASSLATPGFYEQYFGPGTRLTVT.

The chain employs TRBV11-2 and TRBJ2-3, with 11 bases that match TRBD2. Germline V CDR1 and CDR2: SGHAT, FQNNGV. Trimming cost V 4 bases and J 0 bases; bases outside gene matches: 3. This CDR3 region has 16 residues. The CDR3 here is CASSSGLAASTDTQYF. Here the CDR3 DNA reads TGTGCCAGCAGCTCGGGACTAGCGGCGAGCACAGATACGCAGTATTTT.

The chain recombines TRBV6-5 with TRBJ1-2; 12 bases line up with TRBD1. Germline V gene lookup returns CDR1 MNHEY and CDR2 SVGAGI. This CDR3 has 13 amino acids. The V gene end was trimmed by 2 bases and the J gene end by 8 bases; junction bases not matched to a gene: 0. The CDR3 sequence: CASSYGTGGGYTF. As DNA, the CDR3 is TGTGCCAGCAGTTACGGGACAGGGGGCGGCTACACCTTC.

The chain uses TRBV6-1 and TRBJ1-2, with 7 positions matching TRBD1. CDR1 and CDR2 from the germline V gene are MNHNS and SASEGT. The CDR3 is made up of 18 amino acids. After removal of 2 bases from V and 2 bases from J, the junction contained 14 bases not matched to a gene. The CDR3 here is CASSEWGWQRDRNYGYTF. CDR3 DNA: TGTGCCAGCAGTGAATGGGGTTGGCAGAGGGACAGAAACTATGGCTACACCTTC.

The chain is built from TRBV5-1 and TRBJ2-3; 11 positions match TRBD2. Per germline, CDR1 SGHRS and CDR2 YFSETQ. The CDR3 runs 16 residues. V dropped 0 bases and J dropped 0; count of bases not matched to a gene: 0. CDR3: CASSLGLAGSTDTQYF. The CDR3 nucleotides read TGCGCCAGCAGCTTGGGACTAGCGGGGAGCACAGATACGCAGTATTTT. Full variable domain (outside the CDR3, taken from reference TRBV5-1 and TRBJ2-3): KAGVTQTPRYLIKTRGQQVTLSCSPISGHRSVSWYQQTPGQGLQFLFEYFSETQRNKGNFPGRFSGRQFSNSRSEMNVSTLELGDSALYLCASSLGLAGSTDTQYFGPGTRLTVL.

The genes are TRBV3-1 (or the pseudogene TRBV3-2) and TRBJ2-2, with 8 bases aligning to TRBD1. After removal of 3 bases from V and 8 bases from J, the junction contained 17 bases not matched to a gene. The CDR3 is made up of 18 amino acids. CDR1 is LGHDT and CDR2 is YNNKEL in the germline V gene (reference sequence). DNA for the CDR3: TGTGCCAGCAGCCACCCCCAGATGGAAACAGGGGGTATGGGGGAGCTGTTTTTT. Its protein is CASSHPQMETGGMGELFF.

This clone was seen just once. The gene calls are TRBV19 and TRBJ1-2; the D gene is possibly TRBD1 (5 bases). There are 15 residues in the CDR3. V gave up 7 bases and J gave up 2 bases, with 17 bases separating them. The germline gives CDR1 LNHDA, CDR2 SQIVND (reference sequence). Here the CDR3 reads CASTDQDTNNYGYTF. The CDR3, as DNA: TGTGCCAGTACGGATCAGGACACGAACAACTATGGCTACACCTTC.